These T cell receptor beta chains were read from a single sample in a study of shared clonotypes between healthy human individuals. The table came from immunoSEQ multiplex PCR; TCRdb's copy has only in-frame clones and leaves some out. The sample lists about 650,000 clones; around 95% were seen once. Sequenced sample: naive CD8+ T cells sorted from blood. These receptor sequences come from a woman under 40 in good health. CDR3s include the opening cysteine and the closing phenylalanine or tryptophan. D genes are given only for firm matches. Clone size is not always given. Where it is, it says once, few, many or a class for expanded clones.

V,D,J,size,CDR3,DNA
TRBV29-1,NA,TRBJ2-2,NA,CSVEVGFNTGELFF,TGCAGCGTTGAAGTAGGGTTTAACACCGGGGAGCTGTTTTTT
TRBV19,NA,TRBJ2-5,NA,CASSIGTLQETQYF,TGTGCCAGTAGTATAGGTACACTCCAAGAGACCCAGTACTTC
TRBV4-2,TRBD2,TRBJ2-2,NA,CASSNRLAGGDTGELFF,TGTGCCAGCAGCAATCGACTAGCGGGAGGGGACACCGGGGAGCTGTTTTTT
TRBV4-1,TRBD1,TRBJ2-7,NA,CASSAGTGTTYEQYF,TGCGCCAGCAGCGCCGGGACAGGAACCACCTACGAGCAGTACTTC
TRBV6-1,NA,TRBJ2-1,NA,CASRLLGAGYNEQFF,TGTGCCAGCAGGCTATTGGGGGCGGGGTACAATGAGCAGTTCTTC
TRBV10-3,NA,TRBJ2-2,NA,CAISEGSTEPTNTGELFF,TGTGCCATCAGTGAGGGGAGCACAGAACCAACGAACACCGGGGAGCTGTTTTTT
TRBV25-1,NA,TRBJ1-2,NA,CASSGPSGGFGYTF,TGTGCCAGCAGTGGTCCCAGTGGTGGATTTGGCTACACCTTC
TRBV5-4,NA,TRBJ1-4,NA,CASSFIPAHNEKLFF,TGTGCCAGCAGCTTTATTCCAGCCCATAATGAAAAACTGTTTTTT
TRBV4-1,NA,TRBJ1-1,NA,CASSTVGGNTEAFF,TGCGCCAGCAGCACGGTTGGGGGGAACACTGAAGCTTTCTTT
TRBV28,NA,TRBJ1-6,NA,CASSSPQEWFRAGNSPLHF,TGTGCCAGCAGTTCCCCTCAAGAATGGTTCAGGGCGGGGAATTCACCCCTCCACTTT
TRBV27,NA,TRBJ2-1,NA,CASSFAFEGVNEQFF,TGTGCCAGCAGTTTCGCGTTCGAGGGGGTAAATGAGCAGTTCTTC
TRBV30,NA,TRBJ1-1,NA,CAWGDDRWNTEAFF,TGTGCCTGGGGTGATGACAGGTGGAACACTGAAGCTTTCTTT
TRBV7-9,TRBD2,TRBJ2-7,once,CASSRALAGGSDEQYF,TGTGCCAGCAGCCGCGCACTAGCGGGAGGGAGCGACGAGCAGTACTTC
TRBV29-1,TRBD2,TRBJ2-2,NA,CSVLGTSGTDTGELFF,TGCAGCGTTCTCGGGACTAGCGGGACGGACACCGGGGAGCTGTTTTTT
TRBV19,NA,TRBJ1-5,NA,CATLGPVDQPQHF,TGTGCCACTCTCGGGCCTGTGGATCAGCCCCAGCATTTT
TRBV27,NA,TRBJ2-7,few,CASSPSDSYEQYF,TGTGCCAGCAGTCCTTCGGACAGCTACGAGCAGTACTTC